Described below is a single T cell receptor beta chain sequence and its context. The CDR3 loop spans 16 amino acids. After removal of 3 bases from V and 4 bases from J, the junction contained 5 bases not matched to a gene. Germline V gene data show CDR1 as LGHNA and CDR2 as YSLEER. The authors' processing: Scientists estimated how many nucleated cells there were by amplifying reference gene primers. Some clones are missing from TCRdb's copy, which holds only in-frame ones; the method was immunoSEQ multiplex PCR. The V and J calls and clone size come from that table; D and trimming were worked out from the DNA. Of about half a million clones listed, 70% to 90% are singletons. The data originate from a study of blood T cell repertoires in COVID-19. Study at large: Samples of COVID-19 (acute and convalescent) were obtained from the United States, Italy and Spain. T cells, B-cell-depleted T cells, or PBMCs supplied cDNA or gDNA.

The TCR comes from a human donor in a cohort sampled during active COVID-19. Specimen: peripheral blood. The chain couples TRBV4-3 to TRBJ2-2; TRBD2 aligns across 10 bases. CDR3 nucleotides: TGCGCCAGCAGCCACGTAGCGGGAGGTGGCACCGGGGAGCTGTTTTTT. Its protein product is CASSHVAGGGTGELFF.